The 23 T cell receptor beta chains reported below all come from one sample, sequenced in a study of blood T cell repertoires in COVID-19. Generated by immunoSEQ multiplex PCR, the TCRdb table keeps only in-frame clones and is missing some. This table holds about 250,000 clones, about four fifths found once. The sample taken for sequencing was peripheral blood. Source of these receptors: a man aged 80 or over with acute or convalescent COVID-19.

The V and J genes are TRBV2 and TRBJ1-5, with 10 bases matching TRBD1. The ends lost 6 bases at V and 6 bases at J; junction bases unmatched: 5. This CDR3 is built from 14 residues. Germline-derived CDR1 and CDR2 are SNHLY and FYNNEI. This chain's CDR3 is CASSETGGFQPQHF. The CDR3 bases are TGTGCCAGCAGCGAGACAGGGGGCTTTCAGCCCCAGCATTTT.

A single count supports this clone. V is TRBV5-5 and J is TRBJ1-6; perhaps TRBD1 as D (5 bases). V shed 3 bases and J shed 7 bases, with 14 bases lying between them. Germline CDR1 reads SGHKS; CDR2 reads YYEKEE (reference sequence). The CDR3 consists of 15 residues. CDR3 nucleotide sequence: TGTGCCAGCAGCTCCCAGACAGCTATCAATTCACCCCTCCACTTT. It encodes CASSSQTAINSPLHF. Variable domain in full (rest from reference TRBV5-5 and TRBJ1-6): DAGVTQSPTHLIKTRGQQVTLRCSPISGHKSVSWYQQVLGQGPQFIFQYYEKEERGRGNFPDRFSARQFPNYSSELNVNALLLGDSALYLCASSSQTAINSPLHFGNGTRLTVT.

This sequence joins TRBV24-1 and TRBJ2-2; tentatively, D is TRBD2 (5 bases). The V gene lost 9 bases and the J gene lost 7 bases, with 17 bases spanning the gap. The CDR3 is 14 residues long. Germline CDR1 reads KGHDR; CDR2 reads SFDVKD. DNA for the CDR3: TGTGCCACCTACGACCCTGCGGGCCACGGGGAGCTGTTTTTT. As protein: CATYDPAGHGELFF.

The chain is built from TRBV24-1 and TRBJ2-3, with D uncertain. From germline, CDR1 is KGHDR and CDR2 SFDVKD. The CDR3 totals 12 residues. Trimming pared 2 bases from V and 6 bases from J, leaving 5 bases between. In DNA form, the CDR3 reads TGTGCCACCAGTGATTCTTTGGATACGCAGTATTTT. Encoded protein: CATSDSLDTQYF.

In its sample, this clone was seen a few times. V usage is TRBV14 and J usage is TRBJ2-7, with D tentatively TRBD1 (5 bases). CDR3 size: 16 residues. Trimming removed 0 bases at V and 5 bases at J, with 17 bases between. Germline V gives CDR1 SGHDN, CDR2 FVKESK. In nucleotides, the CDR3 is TGTGCCAGCAGCCAAGATGTCCATCAGGGTCTAGACGAGCAGTACTTC. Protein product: CASSQDVHQGLDEQYF.

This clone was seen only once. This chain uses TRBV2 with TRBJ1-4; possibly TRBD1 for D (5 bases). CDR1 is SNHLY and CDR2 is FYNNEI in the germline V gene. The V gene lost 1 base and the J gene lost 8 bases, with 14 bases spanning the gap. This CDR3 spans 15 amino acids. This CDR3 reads CASSEGPGYREKLFF. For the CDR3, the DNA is TGTGCCAGCAGTGAAGGGCCAGGGTATCGGGAAAAACTGTTTTTT.

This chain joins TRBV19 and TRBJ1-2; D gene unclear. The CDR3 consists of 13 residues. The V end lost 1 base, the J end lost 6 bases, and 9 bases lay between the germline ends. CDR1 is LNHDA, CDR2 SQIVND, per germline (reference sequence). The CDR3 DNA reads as TGTGCCAGTAGTATAGTTTACCGGGATGGCTACACCTTC. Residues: CASSIVYRDGYTF.

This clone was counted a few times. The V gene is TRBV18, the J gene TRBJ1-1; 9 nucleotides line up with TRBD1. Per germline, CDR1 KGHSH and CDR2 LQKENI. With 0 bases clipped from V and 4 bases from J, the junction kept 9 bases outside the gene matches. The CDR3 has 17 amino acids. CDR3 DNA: TGTGCCAGCTCACCACCGGGACAGGGAGGTTTGGGCACTGAAGCTTTCTTT. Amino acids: CASSPPGQGGLGTEAFF.

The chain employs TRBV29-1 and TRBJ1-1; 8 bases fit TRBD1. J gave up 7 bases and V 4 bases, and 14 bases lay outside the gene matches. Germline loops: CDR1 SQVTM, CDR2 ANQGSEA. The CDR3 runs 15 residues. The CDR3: CSVGPGQGGEREAFF. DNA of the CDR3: TGCAGCGTTGGCCCAGGACAGGGAGGGGAACGTGAAGCTTTCTTT.

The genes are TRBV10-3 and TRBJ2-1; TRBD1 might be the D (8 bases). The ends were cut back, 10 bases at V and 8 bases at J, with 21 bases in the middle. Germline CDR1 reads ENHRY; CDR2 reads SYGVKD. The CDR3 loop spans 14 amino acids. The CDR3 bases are TGTGCCAACGCTCCGGGGGGCAGGGGGCATGAGCAGTTCTTC. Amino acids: CANAPGGRGHEQFF.

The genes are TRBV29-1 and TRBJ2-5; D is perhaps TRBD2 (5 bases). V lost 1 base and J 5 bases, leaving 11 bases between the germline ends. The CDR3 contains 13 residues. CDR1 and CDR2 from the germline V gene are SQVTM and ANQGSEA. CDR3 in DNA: TGCAGCGTTGAAGGAGGGCTAAGGGAGACCCAGTACTTC. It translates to CSVEGGLRETQYF.

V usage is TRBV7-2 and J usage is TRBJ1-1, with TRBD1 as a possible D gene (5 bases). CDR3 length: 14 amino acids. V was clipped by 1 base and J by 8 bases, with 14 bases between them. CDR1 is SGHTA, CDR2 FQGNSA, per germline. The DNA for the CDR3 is TGTGCCAGCAGCTTAGGGACATTAATGACCGAAGCTTTCTTT. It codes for CASSLGTLMTEAFF.

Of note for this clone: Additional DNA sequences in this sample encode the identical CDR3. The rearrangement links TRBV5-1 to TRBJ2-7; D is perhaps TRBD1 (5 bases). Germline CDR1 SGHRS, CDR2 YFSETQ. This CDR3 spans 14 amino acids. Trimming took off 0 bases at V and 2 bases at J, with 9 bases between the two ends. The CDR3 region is CASSLGPGTYEQYF. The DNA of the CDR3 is TGCGCCAGCAGCTTGGGGCCAGGGACCTACGAGCAGTACTTC.

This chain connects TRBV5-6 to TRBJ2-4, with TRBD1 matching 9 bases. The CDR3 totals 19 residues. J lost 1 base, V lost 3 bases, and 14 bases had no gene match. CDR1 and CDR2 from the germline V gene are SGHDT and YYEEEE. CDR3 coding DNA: TGTGCCAGCAGCTACCGGGGACAGGGAGAAATTAGGGCCAAAAACATTCAGTACTTC. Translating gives CASSYRGQGEIRAKNIQYF.

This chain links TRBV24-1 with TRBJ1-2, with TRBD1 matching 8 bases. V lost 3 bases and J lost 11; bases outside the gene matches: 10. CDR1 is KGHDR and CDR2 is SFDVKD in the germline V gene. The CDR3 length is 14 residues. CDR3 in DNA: TGTGCCACCAGTGATGGCTGGACAGGGTGGAGGTACACCTTC. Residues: CATSDGWTGWRYTF.

CDR3 DNA: TGTGCCAGCTGGGGACAGCTTAGCTCCTACAATGAGCAGTTCTTC. Its protein is CASWGQLSSYNEQFF. This chain joins TRBV5-5 and TRBJ2-1; TRBD1 agrees at 7 bases. Per germline, CDR1 SGHKS and CDR2 YYEKEE (reference sequence). J gave up 0 bases and V 7 bases, and 7 bases lay outside the gene matches. This CDR3 is 15 amino acids long.

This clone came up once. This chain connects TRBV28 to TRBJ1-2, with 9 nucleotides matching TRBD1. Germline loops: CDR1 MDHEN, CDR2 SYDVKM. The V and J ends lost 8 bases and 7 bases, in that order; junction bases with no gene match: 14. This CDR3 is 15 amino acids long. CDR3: CASHGTGTGKGGYTF. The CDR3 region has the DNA TGTGCCAGCCATGGTACCGGGACAGGGAAGGGTGGCTACACCTTC.

CDR3 protein: CAISESTPRTVPPNYGYTF. The CDR3 DNA reads TGTGCCATCAGTGAGTCGACTCCTAGGACAGTTCCTCCTAACTATGGCTACACCTTC. The rearrangement joins TRBV10-3 to TRBJ1-2, with a weak D call TRBD1 (6 bases). V lost 0 bases and J 0 bases, leaving 20 bases between the germline ends. This CDR3 has 19 amino acids. The germline gives CDR1 ENHRY, CDR2 SYGVKD.

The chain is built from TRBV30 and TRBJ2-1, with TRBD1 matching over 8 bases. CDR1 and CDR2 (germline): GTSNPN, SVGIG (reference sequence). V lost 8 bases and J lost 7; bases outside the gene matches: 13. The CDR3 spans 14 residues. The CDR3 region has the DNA TGTGCCGGCGTCCAGGGGGCAGGAGGGAATGAGCAGTTCTTC. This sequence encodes CAGVQGAGGNEQFF. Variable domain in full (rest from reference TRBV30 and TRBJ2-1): SQTIHQWPATLVQPVGSPLSLECTVEGTSNPNLYWYRQAAGRGLQLLFYSVGIGQISSEVPQNLSASRPQDRQFILSSKKLLLSDSGFYLCAGVQGAGGNEQFFGPGTRLTVL.

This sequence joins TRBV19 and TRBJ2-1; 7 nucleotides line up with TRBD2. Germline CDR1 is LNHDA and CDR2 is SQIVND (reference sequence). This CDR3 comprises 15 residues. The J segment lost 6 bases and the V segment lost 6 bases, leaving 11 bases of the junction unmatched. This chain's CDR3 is CASRKGGSDGNEQFF. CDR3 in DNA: TGTGCCAGTAGGAAGGGCGGGAGTGACGGCAATGAGCAGTTCTTC.

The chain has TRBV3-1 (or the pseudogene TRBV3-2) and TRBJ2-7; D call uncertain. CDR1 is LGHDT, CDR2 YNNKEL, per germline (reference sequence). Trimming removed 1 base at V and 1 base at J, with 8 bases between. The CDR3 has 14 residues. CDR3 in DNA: TGTGCCAGCAGCCAAGGGGCAGGATCCTACGAGCAGTACTTC. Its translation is CASSQGAGSYEQYF.

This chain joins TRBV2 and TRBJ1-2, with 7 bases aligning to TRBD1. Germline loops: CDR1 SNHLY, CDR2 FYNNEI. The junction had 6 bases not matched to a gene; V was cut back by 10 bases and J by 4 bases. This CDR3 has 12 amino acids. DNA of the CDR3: TGTGCCATCTCCCGGGACAGCTATGGCTACACCTTC. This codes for CAISRDSYGYTF.

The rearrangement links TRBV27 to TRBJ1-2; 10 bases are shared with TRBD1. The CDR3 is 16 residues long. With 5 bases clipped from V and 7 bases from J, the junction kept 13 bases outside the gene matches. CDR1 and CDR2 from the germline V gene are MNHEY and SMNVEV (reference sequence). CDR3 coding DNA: TGTGCCAGCAGTCAGGTGGGGGACAGGGGACTTTCTGGCTACACCTTC. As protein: CASSQVGDRGLSGYTF.